The 17 T cell receptor beta chains below come from one sample, sequenced in a study of blood T cell repertoires in COVID-19. Assay used: immunoSEQ multiplex PCR; TCRdb lists only in-frame clones, some missing. The sample yields a few hundred thousand clones, roughly four fifths seen once. The material sequenced was PBMCs or T cells enriched from blood (not recorded which). The receptors come from a woman in her forties with acute COVID-19.

The chain combines TRBV4-3 with TRBJ1-3, with D uncertain. Trimming took off 4 bases at V and 1 base at J, with 5 bases between the two ends. In germline, CDR1 is LGHNA, CDR2 YSLEER. This CDR3 comprises 13 residues. The DNA for the CDR3 is TGCGCCAGCAGCCCGTCTTCTGGAAACACCATATATTTT. This translates into CASSPSSGNTIYF.

The J gene is TRBJ2-2, the V gene TRBV29-1; TRBD2 agrees at 8 bases. V dropped 7 bases and J dropped 6; count of bases not matched to a gene: 4. This CDR3 comprises 12 residues. Per germline, CDR1 SQVTM and CDR2 ANQGSEA. The CDR3 is CSARLASGELFF. Here the CDR3 DNA reads TGCAGCGCCAGACTAGCGTCCGGGGAGCTGTTTTTT.

The chain combines TRBV30 with TRBJ1-5; no reliable D call. There are 15 residues in the CDR3. CDR1 GTSNPN and CDR2 SVGIG come from the germline V gene (reference sequence). The V end was cut by 1 base, the J end by 2 bases, with 12 bases between. DNA for the CDR3: TGTGCCTGGAGTGATCAAGGAGGCGGCAATCAGCCCCAGCATTTT. It specifies CAWSDQGGGNQPQHF.

The gene calls are TRBV5-1 and TRBJ1-4, with D maybe TRBD1 (5 bases). The CDR3 runs 14 residues. Germline V lookup: CDR1 SGHRS, CDR2 YFSETQ. Between the trimmed V and J ends, which lost 4 bases and 8 bases, there was a span of 15 bases. This chain's CDR3 is CASSPGRRGEKLFF. DNA of the CDR3: TGCGCCAGCAGCCCGGGACGGCGGGGGGAAAAACTGTTTTTT.

V and J are TRBV9 and TRBJ2-1; 9 nucleotides agree with TRBD1. CDR1 is SGDLS, CDR2 YYNGEE, per germline. The CDR3 runs to 16 residues. Trimming took 1 base from V and 10 from J; bases not matched to a gene: 12. The CDR3 spells CASSVSGTGKTAEQFF. The DNA of the CDR3 is TGTGCCAGCAGCGTAAGCGGGACAGGGAAAACGGCGGAGCAGTTCTTC.

This clone was observed once. The chain uses TRBV12-5 and TRBJ2-6; D is uncertain. The CDR3 loop spans 16 amino acids. In germline, CDR1 is LGHNT, CDR2 FRNRAP. The ends were cut back, 0 bases at V and 0 bases at J, with 6 bases in the middle. The CDR3 DNA follows: TGTGCTAGTGGTTTGGTACATAACTCTGGGGCCAACGTCCTGACTTTC. It is translated as CASGLVHNSGANVLTF.

In its sample, this clone was seen a few times. This chain links TRBV27 with TRBJ1-1, with D perhaps TRBD1 (6 bases). CDR3 length: 15 amino acids. The germline V and J ends were trimmed by 6 bases and 4 bases, with 18 bases remaining between them. Germline V gives CDR1 MNHEY, CDR2 SMNVEV (reference sequence). The CDR3 spells CASSPWGGGGTEAFF. For the CDR3, the DNA is TGTGCCAGCAGCCCCTGGGGAGGGGGAGGCACTGAAGCTTTCTTT.

This clone has just a few counts. CDR3: CASSWGGETQYF. CDR3 sequence (DNA): TGTGCCAGCAGTTGGGGAGGAGAGACCCAGTACTTC. This chain joins TRBV7-9 and TRBJ2-5; TRBD2 might be the D (6 bases). The CDR3 runs to 12 residues. V dropped 6 bases and J dropped 4 bases, with 9 bases sitting between them. The V gene's germline CDR1 is SEHNR and CDR2 FQNEAQ (reference sequence).

The chain recombines TRBV5-1 with TRBJ2-5, with D possibly being TRBD2 (5 bases). The germline V gene encodes CDR1 SGHRS and CDR2 YFSETQ. Deletions cut 3 bases from V and 0 bases from J, with 12 bases between. There are 15 residues in the CDR3. CDR3 region: CASSSGSGYQETQYF. The DNA for the CDR3 is TGCGCCAGCAGCTCCGGATCGGGGTACCAAGAGACCCAGTACTTC.

The rearrangement joins TRBV12-3 or TRBV12-4 to TRBJ2-1, with D possibly matching TRBD1 (5 bases). The CDR3 is 13 amino acids. V was pared by 5 bases and J by 10 bases, with 15 bases between. CDR3 DNA sequence: TGTGCCAGCAGTGACAGCCAGGCGGTAGAGCAGTTCTTC. Its protein is CASSDSQAVEQFF.

This clone was picked up a small number of times. The rearrangement uses TRBV6-2 or TRBV6-3 and TRBJ1-5, with 9 bases identical to TRBD1. Germline CDR1 reads MNHEY; CDR2 reads SVGEGT. V lost 4 bases to trimming and J lost 2 bases; unmatched junction nucleotides: 0. CDR3 length: 14 residues. The DNA for the CDR3 is TGTGCCAGCAGTTGGACAGGGGGCAATCAGCCCCAGCATTTT. It specifies CASSWTGGNQPQHF.

V gene TRBV6-5 combines with J gene TRBJ2-7; 7 nucleotides line up with TRBD1. CDR3 length equals 15 residues. Per germline, CDR1 MNHEY and CDR2 SVGAGI. Trimming at V came to 7 bases and at J to 4 bases, leaving 13 bases not matched to a gene. As DNA, the CDR3 is TGTGCCAGCATTAACACGGGACAGCAAAGGTACGAGCAGTACTTC. Translated: CASINTGQQRYEQYF.

This chain links TRBV4-1 with TRBJ1-2; D gene unclear. The CDR3 extends over 12 amino acids. V lost 0 bases and J 8 bases, leaving 7 bases between the germline ends. Per germline, CDR1 MGHRA and CDR2 YSYEKL. CDR3 coding DNA: TGCGCCAGCAGCCAAGAGAGCTGGGGCTACACCTTC. Its protein is CASSQESWGYTF.

The chain links TRBV7-9 to TRBJ1-2; tentative D call: TRBD1 (5 bases). The CDR3 runs 13 residues. Deletions cut 11 bases from V and 0 bases from J, with 13 bases between. Per germline, CDR1 SEHNR and CDR2 FQNEAQ (reference sequence). CDR3: CAWGEATNYGYTF. The CDR3 region has the DNA TGTGCCTGGGGGGAGGCGACTAACTATGGCTACACCTTC.

As concerns this clone: The junction differs from germline at one of its ends, possibly a read error. The V and J genes are TRBV3-1 (or the pseudogene TRBV3-2) and TRBJ2-1, with 8 bases fitting TRBD2. This CDR3 has 13 amino acids. Germline assignment: CDR1 LGHDT and CDR2 YNNKEL (reference sequence). This chain's CDR3 is CASSQERAGGAIF. CDR3 DNA sequence: TGTGCCAGCAGCCAAGAAAGGGCGGGAGGTGCGATCTTC.

The chain employs TRBV7-9 and TRBJ2-7; 8 bases line up with TRBD1. V shed 2 bases and J 3 bases; nucleotides not matched to a gene: 3. The CDR3 runs to 14 residues. Germline-derived CDR1 and CDR2 are SEHNR and FQNEAQ (reference sequence). The CDR3 loop reads CASSLRDRGYEQYF. In DNA form, the CDR3 reads TGTGCCAGCAGCTTACGAGACAGGGGCTACGAGCAGTACTTC.

The table lists this clone with a count of one. The V and J genes are TRBV19 and TRBJ1-2, with TRBD1 as a possible D gene (6 bases). Germline CDR1 reads LNHDA; CDR2 reads SQIVND (reference sequence). V dropped 5 bases and J dropped 8 bases, with 18 bases sitting between them. The CDR3 covers 14 residues. The CDR3 sequence: CASSLLQGSSGYTF. The DNA of the CDR3 is TGTGCCAGTAGTCTACTACAGGGTTCCTCAGGCTACACCTTC.